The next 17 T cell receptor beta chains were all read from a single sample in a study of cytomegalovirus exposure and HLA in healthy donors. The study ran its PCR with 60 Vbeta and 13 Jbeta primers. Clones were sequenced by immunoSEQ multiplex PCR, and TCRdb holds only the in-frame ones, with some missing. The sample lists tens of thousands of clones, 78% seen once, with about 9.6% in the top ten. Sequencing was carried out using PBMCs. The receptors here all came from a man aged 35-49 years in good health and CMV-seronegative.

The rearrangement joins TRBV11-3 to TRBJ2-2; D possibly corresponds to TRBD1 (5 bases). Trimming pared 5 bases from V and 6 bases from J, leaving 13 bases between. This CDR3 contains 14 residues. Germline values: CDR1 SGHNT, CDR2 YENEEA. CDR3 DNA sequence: TGTGCCAGCAGCCAGCCAGGGCTTGCCGGGGAGCTGTTTTTT. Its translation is CASSQPGLAGELFF.

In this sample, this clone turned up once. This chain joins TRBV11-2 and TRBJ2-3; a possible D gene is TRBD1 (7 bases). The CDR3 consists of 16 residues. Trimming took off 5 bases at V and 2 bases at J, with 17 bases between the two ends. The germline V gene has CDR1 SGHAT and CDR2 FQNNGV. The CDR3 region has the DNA TGTGCCAGCAGCCTAGCAGGGGGAGGTGTCACAGATACGCAGTATTTT. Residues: CASSLAGGGVTDTQYF.

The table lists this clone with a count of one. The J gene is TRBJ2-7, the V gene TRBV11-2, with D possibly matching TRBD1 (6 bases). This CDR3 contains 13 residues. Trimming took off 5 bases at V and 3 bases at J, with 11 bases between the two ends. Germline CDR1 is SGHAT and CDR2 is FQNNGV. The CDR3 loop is CASSLGTNYEQYF. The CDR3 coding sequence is TGTGCCAGCAGCCTCGGGACAAACTACGAGCAGTACTTC.

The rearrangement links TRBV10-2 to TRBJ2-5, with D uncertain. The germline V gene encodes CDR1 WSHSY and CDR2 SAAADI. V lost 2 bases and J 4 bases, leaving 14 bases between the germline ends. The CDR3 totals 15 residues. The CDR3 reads CASSEPSPLSETQYF. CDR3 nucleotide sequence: TGCGCCAGCAGTGAGCCTTCCCCCCTGTCAGAGACCCAGTACTTC.

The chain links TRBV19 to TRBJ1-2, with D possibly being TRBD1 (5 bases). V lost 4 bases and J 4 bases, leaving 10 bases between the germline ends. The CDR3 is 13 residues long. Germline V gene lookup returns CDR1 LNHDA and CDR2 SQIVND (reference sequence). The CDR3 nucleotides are TGTGCCAGTAGTAGCGGGGACGGCTATGGCTACACCTTC. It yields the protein CASSSGDGYGYTF.

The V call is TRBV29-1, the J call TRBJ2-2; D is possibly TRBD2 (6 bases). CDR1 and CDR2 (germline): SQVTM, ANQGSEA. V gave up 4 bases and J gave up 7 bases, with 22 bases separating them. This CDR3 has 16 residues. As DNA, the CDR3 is TGCAGCGTTGTAGTAGTTGGATTAGCGGAACACGGGGAGCTGTTTTTT. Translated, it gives CSVVVVGLAEHGELFF.

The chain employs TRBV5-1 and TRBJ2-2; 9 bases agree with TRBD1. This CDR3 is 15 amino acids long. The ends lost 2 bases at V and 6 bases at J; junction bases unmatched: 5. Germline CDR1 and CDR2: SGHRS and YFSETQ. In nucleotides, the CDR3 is TGCGCCAGCAGCTTCACAGGGGGCGCCTCCGGGGAGCTGTTTTTT. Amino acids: CASSFTGGASGELFF.

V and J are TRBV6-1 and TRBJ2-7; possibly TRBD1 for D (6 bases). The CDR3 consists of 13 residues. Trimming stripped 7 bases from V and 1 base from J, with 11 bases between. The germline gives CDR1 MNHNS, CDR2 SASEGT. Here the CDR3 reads CASTRTGSYEQYF. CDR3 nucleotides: TGTGCCAGCACCCGAACAGGGTCCTACGAGCAGTACTTC.

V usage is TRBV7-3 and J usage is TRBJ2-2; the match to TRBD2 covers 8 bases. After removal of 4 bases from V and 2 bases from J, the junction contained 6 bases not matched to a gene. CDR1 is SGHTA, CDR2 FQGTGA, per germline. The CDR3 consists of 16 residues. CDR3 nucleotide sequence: TGTGCCAGCAGCTCCCTCGGACTAGCCAACACCGGGGAGCTGTTTTTT. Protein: CASSSLGLANTGELFF.

In DNA form, the CDR3 reads TGTGCCAGCAGCAAAGAGGGGCTGATAGAGAACCAGGGAAGGAACACCGGGGAGCTGTTTTTT. It specifies CASSKEGLIENQGRNTGELFF. The rearrangement links TRBV21-1 to TRBJ2-2; the D call of TRBD1 is as the table states it, not checked on the DNA. TRBV21-1 is noted as a pseudogene. This CDR3 spans 21 amino acids.

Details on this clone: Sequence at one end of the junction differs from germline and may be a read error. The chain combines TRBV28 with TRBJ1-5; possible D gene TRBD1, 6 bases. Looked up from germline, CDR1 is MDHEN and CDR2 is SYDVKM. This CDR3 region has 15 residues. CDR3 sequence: CTSSSQGGDNQPQHF. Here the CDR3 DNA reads TGTACCAGCAGTTCACAGGGTGGGGACAATCAGCCCCAGCATTTT.

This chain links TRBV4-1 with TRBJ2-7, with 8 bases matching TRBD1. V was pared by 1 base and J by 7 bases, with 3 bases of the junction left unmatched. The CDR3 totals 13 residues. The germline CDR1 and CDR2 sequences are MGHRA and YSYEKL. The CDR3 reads CASSQVQGDEQYF. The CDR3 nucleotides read TGCGCCAGCAGCCAAGTACAGGGGGATGAGCAGTACTTC.

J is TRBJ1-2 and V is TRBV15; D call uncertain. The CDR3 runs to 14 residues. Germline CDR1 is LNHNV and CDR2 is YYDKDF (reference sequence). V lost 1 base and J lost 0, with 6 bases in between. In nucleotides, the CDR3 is TGTGCCACCAGCAGAGTCTCGGCTAACTATGGCTACACCTTC. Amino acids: CATSRVSANYGYTF.

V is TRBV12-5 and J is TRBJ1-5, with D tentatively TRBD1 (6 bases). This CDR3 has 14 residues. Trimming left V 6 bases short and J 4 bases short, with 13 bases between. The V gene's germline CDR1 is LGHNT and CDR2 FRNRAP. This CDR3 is CASGPGVANQPQHF. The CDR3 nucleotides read TGTGCTAGTGGGCCAGGGGTAGCTAATCAGCCCCAGCATTTT.

CDR3 in DNA: TGCAGCGTTGGGACAGATTTCACAGATACGCAGTATTTT. Protein: CSVGTDFTDTQYF. The chain is built from TRBV29-1 and TRBJ2-3; weak D call: TRBD1 (6 bases). Germline-derived CDR1 and CDR2 are SQVTM and ANQGSEA. Trimming removed 4 bases from V and 2 bases from J, with 10 bases in between. CDR3 length equals 13 residues.

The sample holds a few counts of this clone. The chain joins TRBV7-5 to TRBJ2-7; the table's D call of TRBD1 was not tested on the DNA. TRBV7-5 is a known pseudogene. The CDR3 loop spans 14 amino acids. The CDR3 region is CVRSLVGGHYEQYF. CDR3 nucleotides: TGTGTCAGAAGCTTAGTAGGGGGACACTACGAGCAGTACTTC.

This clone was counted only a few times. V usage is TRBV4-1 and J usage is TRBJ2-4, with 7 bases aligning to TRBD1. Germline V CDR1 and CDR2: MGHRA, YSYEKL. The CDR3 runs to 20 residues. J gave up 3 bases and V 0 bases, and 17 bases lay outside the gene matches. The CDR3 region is CASSQDLRQGGPFGKNIQYF. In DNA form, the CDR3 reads TGCGCCAGCAGCCAAGATCTACGACAGGGTGGCCCCTTCGGCAAAAACATTCAGTACTTC.